This record covers a single T cell receptor beta chain. Its antigen is as yet unknown. These data come from a study of OX40 agonist ivuxolimab in advanced cancers. The study's findings and limits: The study found that CD8+ T cells averaged more expanded clones than CD4+. With doses of 0.1-3.0 mg/kg, partial responders showed among the lowest clonal expansion.

V trimming: 3 bases; J trimming: 5 bases; junction bases outside the gene matches: 13. CDR3 length equals 16 residues. Germline CDR1 ENHRY, CDR2 SYGVKD. Some clones are missing from TCRdb's copy, which holds only in-frame ones; the method was immunoSEQ multiplex PCR. The data contain about 79,000 clones, about 94% of them singletons. Systemic immunosuppression or autoimmune disease history was grounds to exclude patients. The input for sequencing was CD4+ or CD8+ T cells sorted from blood, taken in a trial of the OX40 agonist ivuxolimab. The gene calls are TRBV10-3 and TRBJ2-7; 7 bases line up with TRBD1. The receptor's source is an adult with an advanced solid tumor such as melanoma, head and neck, liver or kidney cancer. This CDR3 is CAISDLGGQEVHEQYF. CDR3 sequence (DNA): TGTGCCATCAGTGATCTAGGGGGCCAAGAGGTGCACGAGCAGTACTTC.